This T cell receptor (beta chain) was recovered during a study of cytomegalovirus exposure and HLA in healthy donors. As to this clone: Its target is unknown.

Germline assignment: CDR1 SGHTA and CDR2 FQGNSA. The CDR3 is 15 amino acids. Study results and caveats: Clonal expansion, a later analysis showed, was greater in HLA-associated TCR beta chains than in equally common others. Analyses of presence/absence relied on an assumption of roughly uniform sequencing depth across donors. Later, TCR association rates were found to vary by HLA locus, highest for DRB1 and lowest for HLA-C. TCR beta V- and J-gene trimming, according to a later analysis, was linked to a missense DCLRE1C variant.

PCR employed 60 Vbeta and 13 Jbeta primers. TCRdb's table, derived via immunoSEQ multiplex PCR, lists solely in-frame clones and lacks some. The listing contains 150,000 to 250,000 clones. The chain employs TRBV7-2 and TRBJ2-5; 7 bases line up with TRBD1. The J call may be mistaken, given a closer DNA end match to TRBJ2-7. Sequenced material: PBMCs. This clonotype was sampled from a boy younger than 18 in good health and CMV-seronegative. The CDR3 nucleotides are TGTGCCAGCAGCTCCTGGACAGGCGGCTCCTACGAGCAGTACTTC. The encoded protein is CASSSWTGGSYEQYF.